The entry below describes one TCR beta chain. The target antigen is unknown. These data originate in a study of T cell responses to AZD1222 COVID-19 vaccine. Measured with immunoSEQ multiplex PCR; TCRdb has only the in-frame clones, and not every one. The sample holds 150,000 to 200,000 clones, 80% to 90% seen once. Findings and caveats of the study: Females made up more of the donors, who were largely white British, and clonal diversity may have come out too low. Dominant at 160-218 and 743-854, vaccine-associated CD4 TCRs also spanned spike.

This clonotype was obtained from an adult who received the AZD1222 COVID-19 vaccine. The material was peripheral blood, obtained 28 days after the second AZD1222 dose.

CDR3 protein: CASMSGTENTGELFF. Written as DNA, the CDR3 is TGTGCCAGTATGAGCGGGACTGAGAACACCGGGGAGCTGTTTTTT. The chain combines TRBV19 with TRBJ2-2, with TRBD2 matching 7 bases. This CDR3 is 15 amino acids long. Germline assignment: CDR1 LNHDA and CDR2 SQIVND (reference sequence). The V and J ends lost 7 bases and 1 base, in that order; junction bases with no gene match: 6.